This T cell receptor (beta chain) derives from a study of blood T cell repertoires in COVID-19. Trimming stripped 4 bases from V and 2 bases from J, with 9 bases between. CDR3 size: 14 residues. In germline, CDR1 is MNHEY, CDR2 SMNVEV (reference sequence). Some clones are missing from TCRdb's copy, which holds only in-frame ones; the method was immunoSEQ multiplex PCR. The data show about 250,000 clones, with roughly 89% seen just once and just under 9% held by the top ten. The sequence was obtained from a man aged 35 to 55 who had recovered from COVID-19. This chain links TRBV27 with TRBJ2-1; D may be TRBD1 (6 bases). Sequencing was carried out using PBMCs or T cells enriched from blood (not recorded which). The CDR3 DNA is TGTGCCAGCAGTTGGGGGCAACCCTACAATGAGCAGTTCTTC. Protein sequence: CASSWGQPYNEQFF.